Presented here are 25 T cell receptor beta chains from one specimen sequenced in a study of shared clonotypes between healthy human individuals. The method was immunoSEQ multiplex PCR; TCRdb's version includes in-frame clones alone and lacks a portion of them. The data show hundreds of thousands of clones, roughly three quarters seen once. Sequenced input: PBMCs. The source is a woman aged 40 to 55 in good health. Some clones in this sample may be carry-over from other donors' samples.

The rearrangement links TRBV30 to TRBJ2-2; D is possibly TRBD2 (6 bases). The CDR3 is 16 amino acids. CDR1 and CDR2 (germline): GTSNPN, SVGIG (reference sequence). V was cut by 1 base and J by 0 bases, with 12 bases left in between. Written as DNA, the CDR3 is TGTGCCTGGAGTGGGGGACTTCCTTCGAACACCGGGGAGCTGTTTTTT. Protein: CAWSGGLPSNTGELFF.

The chain uses TRBV7-8 and TRBJ1-1; D call uncertain. The CDR3 sequence is 13 residues long. Germline CDR1 and CDR2: SGHVS and FQNEAQ. V was clipped by 3 bases and J by 1 base, with 6 bases between them. The CDR3 DNA follows: TGTGCCAGCAGCTTCGGGCGGAACACTGAAGCTTTCTTT. Protein product: CASSFGRNTEAFF.

V and J are TRBV19 and TRBJ2-1, with 9 bases aligning to TRBD2. Germline-derived CDR1 and CDR2 are LNHDA and SQIVND (reference sequence). This CDR3 spans 15 amino acids. Trimming removed 1 base from V and 8 bases from J; junction bases left unmatched: 6. The CDR3 coding sequence is TGTGCCAGTAGTATAGGGCGGACTAGCGCGGATGAGCAGTTCTTC. This gives the protein CASSIGRTSADEQFF.

Regarding this clone: A read error likely explains this, since a far larger clone differs by one base. V usage is TRBV28 and J usage is TRBJ1-4; tentatively, D is TRBD1 (6 bases). This CDR3 comprises 15 residues. Germline-derived CDR1 and CDR2 are MDHEN and SYDVKM. The chain's CDR3 is CACSASGAANEKLFF. CDR3 bases: TGTGCCTGCAGTGCCTCGGGGGCAGCTAATGAAAAACTGTTTTTT.

In the case of this clone: A far larger clone differs by one base, so this is likely a read error. Given the absence of the conserved phenylalanine or tryptophan at the CDR3 end, a read error is likely. This chain uses TRBV9 with TRBJ1-1; tentative D call: TRBD1 (5 bases). The CDR3 sequence is 14 residues long. V shed 0 bases and J shed 1 base, with 7 bases lying between them. CDR1 is SGDLS, CDR2 YYNGEE, per germline. The CDR3 is CASSVGQWNTEAFS. DNA for the CDR3: TGTGCCAGCAGCGTAGGACAGTGGAACACTGAAGCTTTCTCT.

This clone came up a few times. This sample also contains other DNA sequences that code for the same CDR3. This chain connects TRBV28 to TRBJ1-5, with D unresolved. Trimming cost V 5 bases and J 0 bases, with 5 bases left between them. The CDR3 is made up of 13 amino acids. Per the germline V gene, CDR1 is MDHEN and CDR2 is SYDVKM. CDR3 sequence: CASSPGSNQPQHF. The CDR3 DNA is TGTGCCAGCAGTCCGGGTAGCAATCAGCCCCAGCATTTT.

J is TRBJ2-7 and V is TRBV6-5, with 11 bases that match TRBD2. Germline CDR1 is MNHEY and CDR2 is SVGAGI. The trim removed 0 bases at V and 3 bases at J, leaving 1 base unmatched. This CDR3 is built from 15 residues. This chain's CDR3 is CASSYSLAGVYEQYF. CDR3 in DNA: TGTGCCAGCAGTTACTCACTAGCGGGGGTCTACGAGCAGTACTTC.

The sample holds a few counts of this clone. The chain links TRBV7-2 to TRBJ2-3; D gene uncertain. The CDR3 contains 14 residues. From germline, CDR1 is SGHTA and CDR2 FQGNSA. Trimming left V 7 bases short and J 2 bases short, with 13 bases between. CDR3 sequence (DNA): TGTGCCAGCAAAAGGAGAAGCGCCACAGATACGCAGTATTTT. Its protein is CASKRRSATDTQYF.

Only one count was recorded for this clone. The chain employs TRBV6-6 and TRBJ2-5, with 10 bases fitting TRBD2. CDR1 is MNHNY and CDR2 is SVGAGI in the germline V gene (reference sequence). This CDR3 has 15 residues. J lost 0 bases, V lost 5 bases, and 3 bases had no gene match. CDR3 sequence (DNA): TGTGCCAGCAGTGACCTAGCGGGAGACCAAGAGACCCAGTACTTC. Its protein product is CASSDLAGDQETQYF.

The rearrangement joins TRBV11-2 to TRBJ1-2; D unclear. Germline CDR1 reads SGHAT; CDR2 reads FQNNGV. Trimming took 3 bases from V and 0 from J, leaving 8 bases between them. The CDR3 length is 14 residues. The chain's CDR3 is CASSFSSSNYGYTF. CDR3 bases: TGTGCCAGCAGCTTTTCTTCCTCTAACTATGGCTACACCTTC. Combining the CDR3 with reference TRBV11-2 and TRBJ1-2 gives the whole variable domain EAGVAQSPRYKIIEKRQSVAFWCNPISGHATLYWYQQILGQGPKLLIQFQNNGVVDDSQLPKDRFSAERLKGVDSTLKIQPAKLEDSAVYLCASSFSSSNYGYTFGSGTRLTVV.

The chain links TRBV6-5 to TRBJ2-5; 8 nucleotides align to TRBD1. The DNA end favors TRBJ2-7, so the J call may be wrong. CDR1 and CDR2 (germline): MNHEY, SVGAGI. The CDR3 spans 15 residues. CDR3 region: CASSYRRTGRYEQYF. CDR3 DNA: TGTGCCAGCAGTTACCGTCGGACAGGGAGATACGAGCAGTACTTC.

About this clone itself: With only one base between it and a far larger clone, this is likely a read error. As DNA, the CDR3 is TGCAACGTCCGGACAGTCAGAACTTTCTACGAGCAGTACTTC. Its protein product is CNVRTVRTFYEQYF. This chain uses TRBV29-1 with TRBJ2-7, with D possibly matching TRBD1 (6 bases). Per germline, CDR1 SQVTM and CDR2 ANQGSEA. The CDR3 totals 14 residues.

Of note for this clone: A far larger clone is only one base removed, so a read error is likely. Lacking the conserved final phenylalanine or tryptophan, this CDR3 likely reflects a read error. V and J are TRBV10-2 and TRBJ1-3, with TRBD1 matching over 7 bases. This CDR3 region has 15 residues. CDR1 and CDR2 from the germline V gene are WSHSY and SAAADI. V gave up 3 bases and J gave up 0 bases; unmatched junction bases: 2. CDR3 DNA sequence: TGCGCCAGCAGTGACAGGGGGAACTCTGGAAACACCATATATCTT. It translates to CASSDRGNSGNTIYL.

Comment on this clone: Since a much larger clone is just one base distant, this may be a read error. The same CDR3 can be traced to other DNA sequences in this sample. This chain links TRBV7-2 with TRBJ1-2; no reliable D call. This CDR3 region has 12 residues. V was clipped by 5 bases and J by 4 bases, with 8 bases between them. CDR1 is SGHTA, CDR2 FQGNSA, per germline. CDR3 DNA: TGTGCCAGCAGCCGGTTAATCTATGGCTACACCTTC. Amino acid sequence: CASSRLIYGYTF.

J is TRBJ2-7 and V is TRBV5-1; TRBD1 is a possible D gene (6 bases). The length of the CDR3 is 14 residues. The germline V and J ends were trimmed by 4 bases and 0 bases, with 11 bases remaining between them. The germline V gene has CDR1 SGHRS and CDR2 YFSETQ. CDR3 loop: CASSRYRDSYEQYF. The CDR3 DNA reads as TGCGCCAGCAGCAGATACAGGGACTCCTACGAGCAGTACTTC. Drawing the rest from reference TRBV5-1 and TRBJ2-7, the complete variable domain is KAGVTQTPRYLIKTRGQQVTLSCSPISGHRSVSWYQQTPGQGLQFLFEYFSETQRNKGNFPGRFSGRQFSNSRSEMNVSTLELGDSALYLCASSRYRDSYEQYFGPGTRLTVT.

This rearrangement joins TRBV7-2 to TRBJ1-2, with 9 bases identical to TRBD1. The CDR3 contains 15 residues. J was trimmed by 2 bases and V by 9 bases; bases with no gene match: 10. Per germline, CDR1 SGHTA and CDR2 FQGNSA. The CDR3 DNA reads TGTGCCAGTAAGACTACCGGGACAGGGAACTATGGCTACACCTTC. Translation: CASKTTGTGNYGYTF.

The rearrangement uses TRBV10-3 and TRBJ2-7, with D possibly being TRBD2 (6 bases). The V end lost 6 bases, the J end lost 4 bases, and 19 bases lay between the germline ends. Germline V CDR1 and CDR2: ENHRY, SYGVKD. The CDR3 has 15 amino acids. The CDR3 reads CAIRPEGGIGYEQYF. The CDR3 DNA sequence: TGTGCCATCAGACCCGAGGGCGGGATCGGTTACGAGCAGTACTTC.

In its sample, this clone was seen a few times. The chain combines TRBV29-1 with TRBJ2-7, with a tentative D call TRBD2 (7 bases). The CDR3 spans 13 residues. CDR1 is SQVTM and CDR2 is ANQGSEA in the germline V gene. V was clipped by 4 bases and J by 6 bases, with 16 bases between them. CDR3 in DNA: TGCAGCGTTGTAGAAGGGGGGGGAAGCGAGCAGTACTTC. Translated: CSVVEGGGSEQYF.

Notes on this clone: A far larger clone is a single base away, which makes a read error likely. This CDR3 reads CASGLTGNNQPQHF. The DNA of the CDR3 is TGTGCCAGCGGCCTGACAGGGAATAATCAGCCCCAGCATTTT. This chain joins TRBV28 and TRBJ1-5, with TRBD1 matching 7 bases. After removal of 8 bases from V and 4 bases from J, the junction contained 8 bases not matched to a gene. The CDR3 extends over 14 amino acids. Germline V gene data show CDR1 as MDHEN and CDR2 as SYDVKM. The full variable domain, rest sourced from reference TRBV28 and TRBJ1-5, is DVKVTQSSRYLVKRTGEKVFLECVQDMDHENMFWYRQDPGLGLRLIYFSYDVKMKEKGDIPEGYSVSREKKERFSLILESASTNQTSMYLCASGLTGNNQPQHFGDGTRLSIL.

The genes are TRBV5-6 and TRBJ2-2; 10 bases line up with TRBD1. The CDR3 consists of 17 residues. In germline, CDR1 is SGHDT, CDR2 YYEEEE. The V and J ends lost 1 base and 3 bases, in that order; junction bases with no gene match: 6. The CDR3 reads CASSLKRGQGYTGELFF. In DNA, the CDR3 is TGTGCCAGCAGCTTGAAAAGGGGACAGGGGTACACCGGGGAGCTGTTTTTT. Based on the CDR3 plus reference TRBV5-6 and TRBJ2-2, the full variable domain is DAGVTQSPTHLIKTRGQQVTLRCSPKSGHDTVSWYQQALGQGPQFIFQYYEEEERQRGNFPDRFSGHQFPNYSSELNVNALLLGDSALYLCASSLKRGQGYTGELFFGEGSRLTVL.

The rearrangement joins TRBV18 to TRBJ2-1; D gene unclear. The CDR3 consists of 15 residues. Germline-derived CDR1 and CDR2 are KGHSH and LQKENI. Trimming pared 3 bases from V and 4 bases from J, leaving 13 bases between. CDR3 sequence: CASSPSSQEYNEQFF. In DNA form, the CDR3 reads TGTGCCAGCTCACCGAGCTCCCAGGAATACAATGAGCAGTTCTTC.

This clone was detected once. J is TRBJ1-2 and V is TRBV29-1; 9 bases are a match to TRBD1. The CDR3 length is 14 residues. The junction had 15 bases not matched to a gene; V was cut back by 4 bases and J by 12 bases. Per the germline V gene, CDR1 is SQVTM and CDR2 is ANQGSEA. The chain's CDR3 is CSVVSDRGYQGHTF. The DNA of the CDR3 is TGCAGCGTTGTATCGGACAGGGGATACCAGGGCCACACCTTC.

V usage is TRBV12-5 and J usage is TRBJ1-2; D not certain. The germline V gene has CDR1 LGHNT and CDR2 FRNRAP. This CDR3 has 15 amino acids. The ends were cut back, 5 bases at V and 4 bases at J, with 17 bases in the middle. The CDR3 DNA sequence: TGTGCTAGTGGTCCCACCCCACAGCGGCTCTATGGCTACACCTTC. Encoded protein: CASGPTPQRLYGYTF.

The genes are TRBV7-3 and TRBJ2-1; 15 bases align to TRBD2. The CDR3 is 14 residues long. Germline assignment: CDR1 SGHTA and CDR2 FQGTGA. Trimming at V came to 3 bases and at J to 9 bases, leaving 0 bases not matched to a gene. CDR3 coding DNA: TGTGCCAGCAGCTTGGGACTAGCGGGAGGTGAGCAGTTCTTC. Protein: CASSLGLAGGEQFF.

This clone was counted a single time. A far larger clone lies a single base away; this is likely a read error. Other DNA sequences within the sample encode an identical CDR3. This chain joins TRBV18 and TRBJ2-6; 13 nucleotides match TRBD2. The V gene's germline CDR1 is KGHSH and CDR2 LQKENI. This CDR3 has 19 amino acids. J lost 4 bases, V lost 1 base, and 7 bases had no gene match. CDR3 region: CASSPLALAGGSGANVLTF. CDR3 in DNA: TGTGCCAGCTCACCACTCGCACTAGCGGGAGGGTCCGGGGCCAACGTCCTGACTTTC.